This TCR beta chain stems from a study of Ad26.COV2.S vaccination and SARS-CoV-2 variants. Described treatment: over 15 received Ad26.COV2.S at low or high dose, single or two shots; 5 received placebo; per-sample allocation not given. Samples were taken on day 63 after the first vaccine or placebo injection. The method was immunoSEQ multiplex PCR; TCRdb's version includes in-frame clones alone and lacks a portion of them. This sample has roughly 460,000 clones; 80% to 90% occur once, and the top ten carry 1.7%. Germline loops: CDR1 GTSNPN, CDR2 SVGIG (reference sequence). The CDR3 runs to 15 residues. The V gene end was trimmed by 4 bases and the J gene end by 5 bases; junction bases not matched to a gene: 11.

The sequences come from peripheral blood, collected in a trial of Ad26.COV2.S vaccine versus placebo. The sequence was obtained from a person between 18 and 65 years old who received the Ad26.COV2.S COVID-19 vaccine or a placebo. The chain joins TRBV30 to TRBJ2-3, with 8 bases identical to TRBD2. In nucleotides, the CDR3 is TGTGCCTGGAAGAAAGCGGGAGCGTTTAGAGATACGCAGTATTTT. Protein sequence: CAWKKAGAFRDTQYF.